The subject of this entry is one T cell receptor (beta chain). The source of the sample is a study of blood T cell repertoires in COVID-19. At the level of the study: Acute-phase and convalescent COVID-19 samples originated in the United States, Italy and Spain.

This CDR3 has 14 residues. CDR1 and CDR2 (germline): SGHRS, YFSETQ. V trimming: 3 bases; J trimming: 3 bases; junction bases outside the gene matches: 5. The table came from immunoSEQ multiplex PCR; TCRdb's copy has only in-frame clones and leaves some out. The sample has tens of thousands of clones, approximately 90% seen once. Sequencing used peripheral blood. The TCR originated in a woman aged 80 or over with active COVID-19. The rearrangement links TRBV5-1 to TRBJ2-7; TRBD1 agrees at 8 bases. This CDR3 reads CASSSGQGIYEQYF. As DNA, the CDR3 is TGCGCCAGCAGCTCAGGACAGGGCATCTACGAGCAGTACTTC.